The 23 T cell receptor beta chains listed next were all sequenced from one sample in a study of PD-L1 blockade in urothelial cancer. Clones were sequenced by immunoSEQ multiplex PCR, and TCRdb holds only the in-frame ones, with some missing. Of 90,000 or so clones in the sample, roughly 90% were seen once. Time point specified: pretreatment peripheral blood. The starting material was PBMCs, obtained around atezolizumab (anti-PD-L1) treatment. These receptors came from a man in his sixties with urothelial cancer.

CDR3 nucleotide sequence: TGCGCCAGCAGCTTGGGATCACGGCGGGGGGTCTCCTACAATGAGCAGTTCTTC. Its protein is CASSLGSRRGVSYNEQFF. V usage is TRBV5-1 and J usage is TRBJ2-1; 8 positions agree with TRBD2. The length of the CDR3 is 18 residues. V shed 0 bases, J shed 0 bases, and the junction held 8 bases outside the gene matches. Germline V CDR1 and CDR2: SGHRS, YFSETQ.

This chain links TRBV19 with TRBJ1-1; TRBD1 might be the D (5 bases). From germline, CDR1 is LNHDA and CDR2 SQIVND (reference sequence). With 6 bases removed from V and 1 base from J, the gap between germline ends came to 12 bases. The CDR3 totals 14 residues. The CDR3 nucleotides are TGTGCCAGTAGCGCTTGGCAGGGGAACACTGAAGCTTTCTTT. This sequence encodes CASSAWQGNTEAFF. The full variable domain, with the rest looked up from reference TRBV19 and TRBJ1-1, is DGGITQSPKYLFRKEGQNVTLSCEQNLNHDAMYWYRQDPGQGLRLIYYSQIVNDFQKGDIAEGYSVSREKKESFPLTVTSAQKNPTAFYLCASSAWQGNTEAFFGQGTRLTVV.

The chain uses TRBV7-2 and TRBJ2-1, with a tentative D call TRBD1 (5 bases). Germline assignment: CDR1 SGHTA and CDR2 FQGNSA. The V end was cut by 1 base, the J end by 7 bases, with 8 bases between. The CDR3 totals 13 residues. CDR3 residues: CASSLVAGNEQFF. CDR3 nucleotides: TGTGCCAGCAGCTTAGTTGCAGGGAATGAGCAGTTCTTC.

The CDR3 region is CASSYAKETQYF. The CDR3 bases are TGTGCCAGCAGTTACGCGAAAGAGACCCAGTACTTC. V is TRBV6-6 and J is TRBJ2-5; no clear D. The V gene lost 2 bases and the J gene lost 3 bases, with 4 bases spanning the gap. The CDR3 consists of 12 residues. Germline loops: CDR1 MNHNY, CDR2 SVGAGI (reference sequence).

CDR3 DNA sequence: TGTGCCAGCAGTCGGACTAGCGGGAGGAGTTACAATGAGCAGTTCTTC. Translation gives CASSRTSGRSYNEQFF. The rearrangement links TRBV28 to TRBJ2-1; 14 positions match TRBD2. J gave up 4 bases and V 5 bases, and 4 bases lay outside the gene matches. CDR1 MDHEN and CDR2 SYDVKM come from the germline V gene. The CDR3 spans 16 residues.

The chain links TRBV29-1 to TRBJ2-1; no definite D call. CDR1 is SQVTM and CDR2 is ANQGSEA in the germline V gene. V lost 5 bases, J lost 10 bases, and 12 bases lay in between. This CDR3 has 11 amino acids. CDR3 protein: CSVKLVGEQFF. The CDR3 DNA is TGCAGCGTTAAGTTAGTCGGGGAGCAGTTCTTC.

The chain combines TRBV6-7 with TRBJ1-4, with D possibly TRBD1 on 6 matching bases. TRBV6-7 is identified as an open reading frame with a role that is uncertain. Trimming took off 5 bases at V and 8 bases at J, with 36 bases between the two ends. CDR3 length equals 21 residues. The CDR3 DNA reads TGTGCCAGCAGTCTGCTTGGGCAGTTAAGGGGGGGACTGTTGGAAAGCGAAAAACTGTTTTTT. Its protein is CASSLLGQLRGGLLESEKLFF.

The chain combines TRBV29-1 with TRBJ2-7; 8 nucleotides agree with TRBD2. The CDR3 runs to 14 residues. Germline V CDR1 and CDR2: SQVTM, ANQGSEA. V was clipped by 1 base and J by 7 bases; unmatched bases: 9. CDR3 nucleotides: TGCAGCGTTGAAGGGAGCGGGAGCGGGAGAGAGCAGTACTTC. It is translated as CSVEGSGSGREQYF.

This chain connects TRBV5-1 to TRBJ1-4; 7 bases match TRBD1. The V segment lost 1 base and the J segment 7 bases; nucleotides outside the gene matches: 13. The CDR3 is 17 amino acids. CDR1 SGHRS and CDR2 YFSETQ come from the germline V gene. CDR3 DNA: TGCGCCAGCAGCTTGTTTCGGACAGGAGACGGTACTGAAAAACTGTTTTTT. Amino acids: CASSLFRTGDGTEKLFF.

This clone is a singleton in its sample. The chain employs TRBV6-1 and TRBJ1-1; D is possibly TRBD1 (6 bases). V was pared by 2 bases and J by 3 bases, with 10 bases between. Germline-derived CDR1 and CDR2 are MNHNS and SASEGT. This CDR3 is built from 14 residues. CDR3 protein: CASSENTGYTEAFF. The CDR3 DNA follows: TGTGCCAGCAGTGAAAACACAGGGTACACTGAAGCTTTCTTT.

The chain links TRBV27 to TRBJ2-1, with D tentatively TRBD2 (7 bases). The V gene lost 4 bases and the J gene lost 9 bases, with 22 bases spanning the gap. The CDR3 loop spans 16 amino acids. Germline V CDR1 and CDR2: MNHEY, SMNVEV (reference sequence). The CDR3 loop reads CASSSAPGGPWGEQFF. CDR3 nucleotides: TGTGCCAGCAGTTCGGCCCCGGGGGGCCCATGGGGTGAGCAGTTCTTC.

The V gene is TRBV28, the J gene TRBJ2-7, with TRBD2 matching over 10 bases. Trimming at V came to 5 bases and at J to 6 bases, leaving 7 bases not matched to a gene. Germline CDR1 and CDR2: MDHEN and SYDVKM. The CDR3 loop spans 14 amino acids. CDR3 amino acids: CASSQGAGGSEQYF. The DNA of the CDR3 is TGTGCCAGCAGTCAGGGAGCGGGAGGGTCCGAGCAGTACTTC.

The chain joins TRBV7-9 to TRBJ2-1; D is possibly TRBD2 (6 bases). Trimming pared 6 bases from V and 3 bases from J, leaving 12 bases between. CDR1 is SEHNR, CDR2 FQNEAQ, per germline (reference sequence). The CDR3 covers 14 residues. In nucleotides, the CDR3 is TGTGCCAGCAGTTCGGACTACCGCTACAATGAGCAGTTCTTC. Translating it yields CASSSDYRYNEQFF.

V is TRBV6-5 and J is TRBJ1-2; weak D call: TRBD1 (6 bases). The CDR3 contains 14 residues. With 2 bases removed from V and 3 bases from J, the gap between germline ends came to 10 bases. In germline, CDR1 is MNHEY, CDR2 SVGAGI. For the CDR3, the DNA is TGTGCCAGCAGTTACGACAGGATACACTATGGCTACACCTTC. Amino acid sequence: CASSYDRIHYGYTF.

Points on this clone: Sequence at one end of the junction differs from germline and may be a read error. V gene TRBV4-1 combines with J gene TRBJ1-2; 10 bases line up with TRBD1. CDR1 and CDR2 from the germline V gene are MGHRA and YSYEKL. The CDR3 extends over 15 amino acids. DNA of the CDR3: TGCGCCAACAGCCAAGGGGATGGGACAGGGGCAAGGTACACCTTC. Encoded protein: CANSQGDGTGARYTF.

This clone appeared once. This rearrangement joins TRBV2 to TRBJ2-3; D is uncertain. The CDR3 has 13 amino acids. V was cut by 4 bases and J by 0 bases, with 5 bases left in between. In germline, CDR1 is SNHLY, CDR2 FYNNEI. This chain's CDR3 is CASSALSTDTQYF. CDR3 nucleotide sequence: TGTGCCAGCAGTGCGTTAAGCACAGATACGCAGTATTTT. The complete variable domain, with remaining parts taken from reference TRBV2 and TRBJ2-3, reads EPEVTQTPSHQVTQMGQEVILRCVPISNHLYFYWYRQILGQKVEFLVSFYNNEISEKSEIFDDQFSVERPDGSNFTLKIRSTKLEDSAMYFCASSALSTDTQYFGPGTRLTVL.

The genes are TRBV4-2 and TRBJ1-1, with D tentatively TRBD1 (5 bases). The germline V gene has CDR1 LGHNA and CDR2 YNFKEQ. The V and J ends lost 0 bases and 1 base respectively, with 9 bases between them. This CDR3 is built from 15 residues. The CDR3 DNA is TGTGCCAGCAGCCAAGAGACAGTAAAGAACACTGAAGCTTTCTTT. This sequence encodes CASSQETVKNTEAFF.

J is TRBJ2-5 and V is TRBV7-6, with 11 bases that match TRBD1. J gave up 5 bases and V 5 bases, and 7 bases lay outside the gene matches. This CDR3 contains 15 residues. From germline, CDR1 is SGHVS and CDR2 FNYEAQ. The DNA for the CDR3 is TGTGCCAGCAGCCCTAGGACAGGGGGCGGTGAGACCCAGTACTTC. Its protein product is CASSPRTGGGETQYF.

The chain couples TRBV7-2 to TRBJ2-5, with a weak D call TRBD2 (7 bases). V lost 4 bases and J 5 bases, leaving 20 bases between the germline ends. There are 16 residues in the CDR3. Germline values: CDR1 SGHTA, CDR2 FQGNSA. The CDR3 loop is CASSSRGASYWETQYF. The CDR3 bases are TGTGCCAGCAGCTCCCGGGGGGCCTCCTACTGGGAGACCCAGTACTTC.

The chain carries TRBV7-3 and TRBJ2-3, with a weak D call TRBD2 (5 bases). Per germline, CDR1 SGHTA and CDR2 FQGTGA. The CDR3 is made up of 13 amino acids. V dropped 5 bases and J dropped 3 bases, with 9 bases sitting between them. For the CDR3, the DNA is TGTGCCAGCAGCCGCGGGTGGACAGATACGCAGTATTTT. This encodes CASSRGWTDTQYF.

This chain joins TRBV7-9 and TRBJ1-2; TRBD1 matches at 8 bases. This CDR3 contains 14 residues. V trimming: 1 base; J trimming: 3 bases; junction bases outside the gene matches: 1. Per the germline V gene, CDR1 is SEHNR and CDR2 is FQNEAQ (reference sequence). Here the CDR3 DNA reads TGTGCCAGCAGCTTAGGGGACAGGTACTATGGCTACACCTTC. Residues: CASSLGDRYYGYTF.

The chain combines TRBV18 with TRBJ2-7; TRBD1 matches at 8 bases. Germline values: CDR1 KGHSH, CDR2 LQKENI. The ends lost 2 bases at V and 6 bases at J; junction bases unmatched: 12. The CDR3 has 16 residues. CDR3: CASSPSAGQGAVEQYF. The CDR3 nucleotides are TGTGCCAGCTCACCATCTGCCGGACAGGGAGCGGTCGAGCAGTACTTC.

J is TRBJ1-4 and V is TRBV1; the table assigns TRBD1, which was not confirmed against the DNA. TRBV1 is a recognized pseudogene. This CDR3 contains 15 residues. The CDR3: CTSSPLGQGLGKLFF. CDR3 in DNA: TGCACCAGCAGCCCGCTGGGACAGGGCCTGGGAAAACTGTTTTTT.